This TCR beta chain comes out of a study of shared clonotypes between healthy human individuals. Here immunoSEQ multiplex PCR was the method, and the copy in TCRdb shows in-frame clones only, minus some. The data contain millions of clones, approximately 94% of them seen just once; the ten biggest clones take up 0.85% to 1.2%. Positive CCR7 selection of CD45RO-negative cells yielded the naive CD8 cells, and terminally differentiated effector memory CD45RA+ cells were excluded. Healthy adults negative for HIV, lacking recent acute infections or vaccinations, served as donors. This CDR3 is built from 17 residues. Germline V gene lookup returns CDR1 MNHEY and CDR2 SMNVEV (reference sequence). Trimming took 2 bases from V and 5 from J; bases not matched to a gene: 7.

The sequence was obtained from a man between 18 and 29 years old in good health. The sample comprised naive CD8+ T cells sorted from blood. The rearrangement links TRBV27 to TRBJ2-3, with 13 nucleotides matching TRBD2. The DNA of the CDR3 is TGTGCCAGCAGTTTACTTGGGACTAGCGGGGTAGGAGATACGCAGTATTTT. Its protein product is CASSLLGTSGVGDTQYF.